This is a list of T cell receptor beta chains from one sample in a study of blood T cell repertoires in COVID-19. Libraries were prepared by immunoSEQ multiplex PCR; TCRdb keeps only in-frame clonotypes and omits some of them. The table has over 200,000 clones, around 84% seen once. The sequenced sample consisted of peripheral blood. These receptors were collected from a woman aged 80 or over with active or convalescent COVID-19. The CDR3 runs from the conserved cysteine through the conserved F or W. D genes are given only for firm matches. Rows may omit the clone size; those that give it use once, few, many or a size class.

clone size	D gene	V gene	J gene	CDR3 protein	CDR3 DNA
.	.	TRBV3-1/TRBV3-2	TRBJ2-5	CASSLDSSQETQYF	TGTGCCAGCAGCCTAGACAGTTCTCAAGAGACCCAGTACTTC
.	TRBD2	TRBV2	TRBJ2-1	CASTLLTSGDEQFF	TGTGCCAGCACCCTCCTGACTAGCGGGGATGAGCAGTTCTTC
few	TRBD2	TRBV3-1/TRBV3-2	TRBJ2-4	CASSQDFGEGCIQYF	TGTGCCAGCAGCCAAGATTTCGGGGAGGGATGCATTCAGTACTTC
many	.	TRBV6-5	TRBJ1-2	CATLRLGQGLRYTF	TGTGCCACCCTGCGCCTAGGCCAGGGGCTCCGCTACACCTTC
.	.	TRBV5-1	TRBJ2-1	CASSLVSGNNEQFF	TGCGCCAGCAGCTTGGTCAGCGGAAACAATGAGCAGTTCTTC
.	.	TRBV18	TRBJ1-1	CASSPLTGSTEAFF	TGTGCCAGCTCACCACTAACAGGTAGCACTGAAGCTTTCTTT
.	TRBD2	TRBV2	TRBJ2-7	CASSPTSGGSLEQYF	TGTGCCAGCAGTCCCACTAGCGGGGGTTCTCTCGAGCAGTACTTC
.	.	TRBV6-4	TRBJ2-2	CASSRVAVTGELFF	TGTGCCAGCAGTAGAGTGGCGGTCACCGGGGAGCTGTTTTTT
.	.	TRBV29-1	TRBJ2-1	CSVPRKLGARSYNEQFF	TGCAGCGTTCCCCGTAAGCTAGGGGCCCGCTCCTACAATGAGCAGTTCTTC
.	.	TRBV11-3	TRBJ2-3	CASSARTTRTDTQYF	TGTGCCAGCAGCGCCCGGACTACCCGCACAGATACGCAGTATTTT
few	TRBD1	TRBV19	TRBJ1-5	CASSGTGNQPQHF	TGTGCCAGTAGCGGGACAGGCAATCAGCCCCAGCATTTT
.	TRBD1	TRBV28	TRBJ1-1	CASTVGTENTEAFF	TGTGCCAGCACCGTAGGGACAGAGAACACTGAAGCTTTCTTT
.	.	TRBV6-5	TRBJ1-1	CASSTTPNTEAFF	TGTGCCAGCAGTACCACACCTAACACTGAAGCTTTCTTT
.	TRBD2	TRBV3-1/TRBV3-2	TRBJ2-7	CASSQGPGLAGGPTAEQYF	TGTGCCAGCAGCCAGGGCCCGGGACTAGCGGGAGGGCCGACGGCCGAGCAGTACTTC
.	.	TRBV5-6	TRBJ2-1	CASSLHPEGRGYNEQFF	TGTGCCAGCAGCTTGCATCCCGAGGGCAGGGGTTACAATGAGCAGTTCTTC
.	TRBD2	TRBV7-9	TRBJ2-3	CATGLAGVSSTDTQYF	TGTGCCACCGGACTAGCGGGGGTATCTAGCACAGATACGCAGTATTTT
.	TRBD1	TRBV7-9	TRBJ2-6	CASSPTGAGANVLTF	TGTGCCAGCAGTCCGACAGGGGCTGGGGCCAACGTCCTGACTTTC